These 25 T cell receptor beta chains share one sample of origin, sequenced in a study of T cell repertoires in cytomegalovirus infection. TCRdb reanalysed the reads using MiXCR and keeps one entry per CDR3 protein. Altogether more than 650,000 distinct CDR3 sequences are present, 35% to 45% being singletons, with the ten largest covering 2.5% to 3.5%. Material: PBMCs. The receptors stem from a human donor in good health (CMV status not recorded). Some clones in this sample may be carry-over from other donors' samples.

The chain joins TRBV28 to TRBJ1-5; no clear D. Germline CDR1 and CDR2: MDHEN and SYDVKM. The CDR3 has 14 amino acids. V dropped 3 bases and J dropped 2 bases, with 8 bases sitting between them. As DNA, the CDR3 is TGTGCCAGCAGTTTCGAGTCCCGCAATCAGCCCCAGCATTTT. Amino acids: CASSFESRNQPQHF.

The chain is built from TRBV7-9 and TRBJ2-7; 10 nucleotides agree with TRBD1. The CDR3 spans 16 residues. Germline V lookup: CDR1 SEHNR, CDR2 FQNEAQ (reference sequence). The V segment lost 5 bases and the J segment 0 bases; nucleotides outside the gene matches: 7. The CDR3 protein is CASSPAGTGASYEQYF. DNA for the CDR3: TGTGCCAGCAGCCCAGCCGGGACAGGGGCCTCCTACGAGCAGTACTTC.

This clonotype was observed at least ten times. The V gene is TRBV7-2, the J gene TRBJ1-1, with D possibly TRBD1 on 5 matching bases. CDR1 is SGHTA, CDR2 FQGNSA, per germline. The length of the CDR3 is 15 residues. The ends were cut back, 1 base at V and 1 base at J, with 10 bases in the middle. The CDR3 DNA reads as TGTGCCAGCAGCTTAGTCTGGGGCAAGAACACTGAAGCTTTCTTT. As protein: CASSLVWGKNTEAFF.

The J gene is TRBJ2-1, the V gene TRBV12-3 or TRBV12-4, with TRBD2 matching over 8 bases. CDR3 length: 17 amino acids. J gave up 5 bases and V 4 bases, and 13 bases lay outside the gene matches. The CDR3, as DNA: TGTGCCAGCAGTTCGCCACTAGCGGTGGGGCCCCACAATGAGCAGTTCTTC. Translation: CASSSPLAVGPHNEQFF.

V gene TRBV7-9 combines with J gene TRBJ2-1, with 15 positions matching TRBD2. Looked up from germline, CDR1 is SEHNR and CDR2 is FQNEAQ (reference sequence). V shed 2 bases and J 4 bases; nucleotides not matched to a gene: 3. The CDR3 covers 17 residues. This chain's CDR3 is CASSLSGTSGGYNEQFF. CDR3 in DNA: TGTGCCAGCAGCTTATCCGGGACTAGCGGGGGGTACAATGAGCAGTTCTTC.

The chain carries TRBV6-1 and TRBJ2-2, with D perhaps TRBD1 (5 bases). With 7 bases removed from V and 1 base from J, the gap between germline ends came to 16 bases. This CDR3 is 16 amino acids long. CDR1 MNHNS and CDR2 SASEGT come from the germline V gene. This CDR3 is CASTVWGARNTGELFF. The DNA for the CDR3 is TGTGCCAGCACCGTCTGGGGCGCCCGGAACACCGGGGAGCTGTTTTTT.

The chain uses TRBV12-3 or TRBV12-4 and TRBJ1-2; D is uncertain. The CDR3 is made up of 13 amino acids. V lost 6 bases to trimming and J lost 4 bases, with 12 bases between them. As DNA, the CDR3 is TGTGCCAGCAGATTACTCGACGGCTATGGCTACACCTTC. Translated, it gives CASRLLDGYGYTF.

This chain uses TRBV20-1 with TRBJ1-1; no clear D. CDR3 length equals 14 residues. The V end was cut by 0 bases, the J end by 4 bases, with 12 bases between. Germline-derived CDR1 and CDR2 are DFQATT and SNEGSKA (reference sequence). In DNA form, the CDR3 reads TGCAGTGCTAGAGATGCCGGTTTGGCCACTGAAGCTTTCTTT. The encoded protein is CSARDAGLATEAFF.

The CDR3 is CASSEWVEDTQYF. The CDR3 coding sequence is TGTGCCAGCAGTGAATGGGTCGAGGATACGCAGTATTTT. The chain joins TRBV25-1 to TRBJ2-3; the D is unclear. Deletions cut 1 base from V and 6 bases from J, with 8 bases between. Germline V gives CDR1 MGHDK, CDR2 SYGVNS. The CDR3 sequence is 13 residues long.

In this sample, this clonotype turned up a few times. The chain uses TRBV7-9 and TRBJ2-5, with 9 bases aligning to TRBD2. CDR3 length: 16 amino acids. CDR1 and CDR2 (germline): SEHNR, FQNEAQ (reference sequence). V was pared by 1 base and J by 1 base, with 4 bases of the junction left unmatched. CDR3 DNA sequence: TGTGCCAGCAGCTTAGTTTCTAGCGGGATCCAAGAGACCCAGTACTTC. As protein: CASSLVSSGIQETQYF.

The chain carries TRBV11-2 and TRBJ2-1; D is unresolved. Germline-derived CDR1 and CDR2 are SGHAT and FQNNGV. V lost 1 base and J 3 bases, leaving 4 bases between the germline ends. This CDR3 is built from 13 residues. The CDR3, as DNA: TGTGCCAGCAGCTTAGGTTTCTACAATGAGCAGTTCTTC. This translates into CASSLGFYNEQFF. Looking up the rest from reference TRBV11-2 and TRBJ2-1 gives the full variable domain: EAGVAQSPRYKIIEKRQSVAFWCNPISGHATLYWYQQILGQGPKLLIQFQNNGVVDDSQLPKDRFSAERLKGVDSTLKIQPAKLEDSAVYLCASSLGFYNEQFFGPGTRLTVL.

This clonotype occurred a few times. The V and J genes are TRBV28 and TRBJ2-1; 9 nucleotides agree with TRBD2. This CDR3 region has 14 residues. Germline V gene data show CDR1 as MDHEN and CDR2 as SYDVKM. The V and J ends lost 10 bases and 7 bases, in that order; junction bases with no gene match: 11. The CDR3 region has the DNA TGTGCCAACTCCGGGACTAGCAGCTTGAATGAGCAGTTCTTC. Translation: CANSGTSSLNEQFF.

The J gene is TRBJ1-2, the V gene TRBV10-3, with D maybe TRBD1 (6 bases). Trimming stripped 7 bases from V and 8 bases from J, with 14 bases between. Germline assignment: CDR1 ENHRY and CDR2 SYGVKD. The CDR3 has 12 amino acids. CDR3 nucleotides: TGTGCCATCACCAAGGGGGGGGAAGGCTACACCTTC. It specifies CAITKGGEGYTF.

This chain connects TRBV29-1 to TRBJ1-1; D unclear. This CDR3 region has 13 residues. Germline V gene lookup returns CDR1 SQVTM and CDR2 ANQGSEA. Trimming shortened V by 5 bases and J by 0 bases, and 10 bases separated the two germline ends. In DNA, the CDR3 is TGCAGCGTTACTGATCGGTTGAACACTGAAGCTTTCTTT. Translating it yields CSVTDRLNTEAFF. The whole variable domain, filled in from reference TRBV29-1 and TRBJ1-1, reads SAVISQKPSRDICQRGTSLTIQCQVDSQVTMMFWYRQQPGQSLTLIATANQGSEATYESGFVIDKFPISRPNLTFSTLTVSNMSPEDSSIYLCSVTDRLNTEAFFGQGTRLTVV.

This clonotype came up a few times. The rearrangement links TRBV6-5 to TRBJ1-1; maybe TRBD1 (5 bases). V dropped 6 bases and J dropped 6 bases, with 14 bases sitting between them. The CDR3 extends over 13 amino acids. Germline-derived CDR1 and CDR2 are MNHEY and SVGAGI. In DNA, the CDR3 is TGTGCCAGCAGAACGGGGGTGATGGCTGAAGCTTTCTTT. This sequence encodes CASRTGVMAEAFF.

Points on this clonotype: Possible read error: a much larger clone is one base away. CDR3: CASSLVGTPYTEAFF. Here the CDR3 DNA reads TGTGCCAGCAGCTTAGTTGGTACGCCGTACACTGAAGCTTTCTTT. J is TRBJ1-1 and V is TRBV7-2; unclear D gene. Trimming cost V 1 base and J 3 bases, with 12 bases left between them. Germline V gene lookup returns CDR1 SGHTA and CDR2 FQGNSA. CDR3 size: 15 residues.

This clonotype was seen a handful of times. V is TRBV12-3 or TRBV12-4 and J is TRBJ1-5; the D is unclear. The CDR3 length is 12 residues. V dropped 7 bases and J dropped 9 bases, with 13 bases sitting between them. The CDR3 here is CASTLDLGPQHF. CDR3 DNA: TGTGCCAGCACCCTCGATCTGGGGCCCCAGCATTTT.

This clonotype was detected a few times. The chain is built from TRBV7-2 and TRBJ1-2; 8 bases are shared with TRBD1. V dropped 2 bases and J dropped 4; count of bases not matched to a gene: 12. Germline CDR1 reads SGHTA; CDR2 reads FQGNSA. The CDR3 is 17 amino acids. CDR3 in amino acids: CASSLMGGRGRGYGYTF. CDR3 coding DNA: TGTGCCAGCAGCTTAATGGGGGGCAGGGGGCGGGGCTATGGCTACACCTTC.

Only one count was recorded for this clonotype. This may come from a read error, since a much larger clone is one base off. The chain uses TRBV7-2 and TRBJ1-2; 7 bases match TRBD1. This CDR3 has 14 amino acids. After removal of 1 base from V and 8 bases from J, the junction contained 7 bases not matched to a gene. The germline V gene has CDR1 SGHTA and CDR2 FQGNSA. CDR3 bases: TGTGCCAGCAGCTTAGACTGGGACAGTTCCGGCTACACCTTC. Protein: CASSLDWDSSGYTF.

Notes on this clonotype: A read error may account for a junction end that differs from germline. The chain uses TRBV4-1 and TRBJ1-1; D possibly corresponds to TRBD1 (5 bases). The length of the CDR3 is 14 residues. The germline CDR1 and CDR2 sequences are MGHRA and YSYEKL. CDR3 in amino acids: CASSQEGPWTEASF. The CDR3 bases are TGCGCCAGCAGCCAAGAGGGGCCGTGGACTGAAGCTTCCTTT.

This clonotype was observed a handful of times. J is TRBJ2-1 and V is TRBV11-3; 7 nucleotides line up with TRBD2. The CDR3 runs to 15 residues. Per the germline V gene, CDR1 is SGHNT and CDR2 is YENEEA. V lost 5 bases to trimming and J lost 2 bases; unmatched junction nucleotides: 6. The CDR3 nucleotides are TGTGCCAGCAGCGCCCTAGCGGCCGCCTACAATGAGCAGTTCTTC. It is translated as CASSALAAAYNEQFF.

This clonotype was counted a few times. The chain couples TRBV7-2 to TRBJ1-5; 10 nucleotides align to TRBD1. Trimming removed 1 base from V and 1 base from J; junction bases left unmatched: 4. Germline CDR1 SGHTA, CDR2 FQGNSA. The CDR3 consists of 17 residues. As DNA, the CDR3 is TGTGCCAGCAGCTTAGGGCTGGGACAGGGGAGCAATCAGCCCCAGCATTTT. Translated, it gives CASSLGLGQGSNQPQHF.

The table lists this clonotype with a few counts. The CDR3 nucleotides read TGTGCCAGCAGTTTGGGGGGGGCCGGAAATCAGCCCCAGCATTTT. It specifies CASSLGGAGNQPQHF. The rearrangement uses TRBV12-3 or TRBV12-4 and TRBJ1-5, with D possibly matching TRBD1 (6 bases). This CDR3 is 15 amino acids long. Trimming removed 3 bases from V and 4 bases from J, with 13 bases in between.

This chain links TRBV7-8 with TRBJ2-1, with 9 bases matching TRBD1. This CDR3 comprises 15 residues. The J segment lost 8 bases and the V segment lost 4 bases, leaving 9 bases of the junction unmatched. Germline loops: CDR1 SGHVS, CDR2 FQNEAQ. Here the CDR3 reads CASSSTGGIWDEQFF. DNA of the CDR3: TGTGCCAGCAGCTCGACAGGGGGTATCTGGGATGAGCAGTTCTTC.

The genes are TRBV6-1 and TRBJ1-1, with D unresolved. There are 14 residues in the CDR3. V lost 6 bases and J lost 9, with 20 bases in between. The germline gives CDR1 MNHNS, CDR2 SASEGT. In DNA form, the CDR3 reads TGTGCCAGCAGCACTGAACTGCGGCATTCTCAAGCTTTCTTT. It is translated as CASSTELRHSQAFF.